These 7 T cell receptor beta chains share one sample of origin, sequenced in a study of shared clonotypes between healthy human individuals. The table came from immunoSEQ multiplex PCR; TCRdb's copy has only in-frame clones and leaves some out. The sample yields some 630,000 clones, approximately 96% seen once. CD45RO-negative, CCR7-positively selected cells formed the naive CD8 fraction, excluding terminally differentiated effector memory CD45RA+ cells. The sequenced sample was naive CD8+ T cells sorted from blood. Receptors originate from a woman aged 30 to 39 in good health.

The rearrangement joins TRBV5-6 to TRBJ1-4; a possible D gene is TRBD1 (5 bases). CDR1 SGHDT and CDR2 YYEEEE come from the germline V gene. V was cut by 2 bases and J by 0 bases, with 17 bases left in between. The CDR3 consists of 18 residues. This CDR3 is CASSFLVGDGATNEKLFF. CDR3 coding DNA: TGTGCCAGCAGCTTTTTGGTAGGGGACGGGGCAACTAATGAAAAACTGTTTTTT.

The rearrangement links TRBV29-1 to TRBJ2-1; 7 nucleotides align to TRBD1. Germline lookup yields CDR1 SQVTM and CDR2 ANQGSEA. With V trimmed by 7 bases and J by 4 bases, 7 bases remained unmatched. The CDR3 loop spans 13 amino acids. The DNA for the CDR3 is TGCAGCGGTTGGACAGGTCCTTACAATGAGCAGTTCTTC. Its protein product is CSGWTGPYNEQFF.

This chain joins TRBV4-1 and TRBJ2-7; D perhaps matches TRBD2 (5 bases). This CDR3 comprises 16 residues. Germline V gene sequence: CDR1 MGHRA, CDR2 YSYEKL. V lost 2 bases and J lost 7, with 21 bases in between. CDR3 residues: CASSQLPGRESTEQYF. In DNA, the CDR3 is TGCGCCAGCAGCCAATTACCCGGTCGGGAATCTACGGAGCAGTACTTC.

The chain employs TRBV5-5 and TRBJ2-7; 9 bases match TRBD1. The ends lost 4 bases at V and 2 bases at J; junction bases unmatched: 10. The CDR3 runs 16 residues. Germline V gene data show CDR1 as SGHKS and CDR2 as YYEKEE (reference sequence). The CDR3 reads CASSAYGTGNPYEQYF. Written as DNA, the CDR3 is TGTGCCAGCAGCGCCTACGGGACAGGGAACCCCTACGAGCAGTACTTC.

The chain has TRBV19 and TRBJ1-5, with D unresolved. The germline V and J ends were trimmed by 1 base and 12 bases, with 25 bases remaining between them. The CDR3 sequence is 17 residues long. CDR1 is LNHDA and CDR2 is SQIVND in the germline V gene (reference sequence). The CDR3 is CASSIGPGRGLTLLQHF. The CDR3 DNA reads as TGTGCCAGTAGTATAGGCCCCGGAAGAGGTCTGACTCTTCTCCAGCATTTT. Full variable domain (rest looked up from reference TRBV19 and TRBJ1-5): DGGITQSPKYLFRKEGQNVTLSCEQNLNHDAMYWYRQDPGQGLRLIYYSQIVNDFQKGDIAEGYSVSREKKESFPLTVTSAQKNPTAFYLCASSIGPGRGLTLLQHFGDGTRLSIL.

The CDR3 here is CAISDAWDRTTGNTIYF. The CDR3 region has the DNA TGTGCCATCAGTGACGCGTGGGACAGGACAACTGGAAACACCATATATTTT. This rearrangement joins TRBV10-3 to TRBJ1-3; 8 nucleotides align to TRBD1. Germline values: CDR1 ENHRY, CDR2 SYGVKD. Germline trimming cut 3 bases from V and 2 bases from J; bases unmatched to any gene: 9. The CDR3 extends over 17 amino acids.

The V and J genes are TRBV28 and TRBJ2-3; a weak D match, TRBD2 (6 bases). Germline CDR1 reads MDHEN; CDR2 reads SYDVKM. The V end was cut by 5 bases, the J end by 5 bases, with 14 bases between. The CDR3 runs 14 residues. The CDR3 spells CASSTLGLRDTQYF. Written as DNA, the CDR3 is TGTGCCAGCAGTACCCTGGGACTCCGAGATACGCAGTATTTT.